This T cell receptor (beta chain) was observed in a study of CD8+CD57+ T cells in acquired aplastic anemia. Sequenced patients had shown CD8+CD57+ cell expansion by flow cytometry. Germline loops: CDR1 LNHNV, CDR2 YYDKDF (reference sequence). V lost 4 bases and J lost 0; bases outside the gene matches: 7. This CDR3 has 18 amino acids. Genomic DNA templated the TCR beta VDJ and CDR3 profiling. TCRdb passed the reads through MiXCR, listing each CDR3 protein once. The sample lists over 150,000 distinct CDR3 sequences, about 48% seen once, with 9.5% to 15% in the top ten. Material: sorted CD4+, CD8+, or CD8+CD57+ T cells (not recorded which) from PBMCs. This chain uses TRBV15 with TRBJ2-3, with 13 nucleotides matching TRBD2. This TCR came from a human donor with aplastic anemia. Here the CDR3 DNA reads TGTGCCACCAGCAAAGGACTAGCGGGGGCGGCAAGCACAGATACGCAGTATTTT. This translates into CATSKGLAGAASTDTQYF.